Listed below are T cell receptor beta chains from one sample, sequenced in a study of blood T cell repertoires in COVID-19. Libraries were prepared by immunoSEQ multiplex PCR; TCRdb keeps only in-frame clonotypes and omits some of them. The table records about 74,000 clones, 80% to 90% of them present only once. The sample consisted of peripheral blood. These receptors came from a woman of 80 years or more with active or convalescent COVID-19. CDR3s include the opening cysteine and the closing phenylalanine or tryptophan. A D gene is named only where the DNA matches it firmly. Size is stated for part of the rows, as once, few or many counts, or as a class when the clone is expanded.

v_call: TRBV7-7
d_call: .
cdr3_length: 16
j_call: TRBJ2-6
clone_size: .
cdr3_nt: TGTGCCAGCAGCCCCGGCAGGGGATCTGGGGCCAACGTCCTGACTTTC
cdr3_aa: CASSPGRGSGANVLTF

v_call: TRBV10-3
d_call: .
cdr3_length: 14
j_call: TRBJ2-7
clone_size: .
cdr3_nt: TGTGCCATCGGGCGCCCGGAGGGAAGTTACGAGCAGTACTTC
cdr3_aa: CAIGRPEGSYEQYF

v_call: TRBV7-2
d_call: .
cdr3_length: 16
j_call: TRBJ2-3
clone_size: .
cdr3_nt: TGTGCCAGCAGCTTCCACCGCGGCGGGAGCACAGATACGCAGTATTTT
cdr3_aa: CASSFHRGGSTDTQYF

v_call: TRBV4-3
d_call: .
cdr3_length: 15
j_call: TRBJ1-2
clone_size: .
cdr3_nt: TGCGCCAGCAGCCAAGTCGGGGACTGGGGCTATGGCTACACCTTC
cdr3_aa: CASSQVGDWGYGYTF

v_call: TRBV28
d_call: .
cdr3_length: 15
j_call: TRBJ2-1
clone_size: .
cdr3_nt: TGTGCCAGCAGGCTCGGGGGTACGATAATGCATGAGCAGTTCTTC
cdr3_aa: CASRLGGTIMHEQFF

v_call: TRBV7-9
d_call: TRBD1
cdr3_length: 14
j_call: TRBJ1-5
clone_size: .
cdr3_nt: TGTGCCAGCAGCCCCGGACAGGGATTAGGGCGCCAGCATTTT
cdr3_aa: CASSPGQGLGRQHF

v_call: TRBV5-1
d_call: .
cdr3_length: 15
j_call: TRBJ1-1
clone_size: .
cdr3_nt: TGCGCCAGCAGCTTGACTCCCGGGACTTACACTGAAGCTTTCTTT
cdr3_aa: CASSLTPGTYTEAFF

v_call: TRBV9
d_call: .
cdr3_length: 16
j_call: TRBJ2-7
clone_size: .
cdr3_nt: TGTGCCAGCAGCGTAGGGGGCAGGGGTTCCTCCTACGAGCAGTACTTC
cdr3_aa: CASSVGGRGSSYEQYF

v_call: TRBV19
d_call: TRBD1
cdr3_length: 14
j_call: TRBJ1-4
clone_size: .
cdr3_nt: TGTGCCAGTAGTGATAGGACAGGGTTTGAAAAACTGTTTTTT
cdr3_aa: CASSDRTGFEKLFF

v_call: TRBV7-2
d_call: .
cdr3_length: 14
j_call: TRBJ1-1
clone_size: few
cdr3_nt: TGTGCCAGCAGCTCCGGATCCGCGGGGACTGAAGCTTTCTTT
cdr3_aa: CASSSGSAGTEAFF

v_call: TRBV11-2
d_call: .
cdr3_length: 15
j_call: TRBJ2-1
clone_size: once
cdr3_nt: TGTGCCAGCAGCTTTATAGCTGACCCCTACAATGAGCAGTTCTTC
cdr3_aa: CASSFIADPYNEQFF

v_call: TRBV7-2
d_call: .
cdr3_length: 17
j_call: TRBJ2-2
clone_size: .
cdr3_nt: TGTGCCAGCAGCTTAGATTTGTGGGGGCCGGGGACCGGGGAGCTGTTTTTT
cdr3_aa: CASSLDLWGPGTGELFF

v_call: TRBV11-2
d_call: TRBD1
cdr3_length: 16
j_call: TRBJ2-1
clone_size: .
cdr3_nt: TGTGCCAGCAGCCCGGGACAGTTTAGCTCCTACAATGAGCAGTTCTTC
cdr3_aa: CASSPGQFSSYNEQFF

v_call: TRBV5-6
d_call: .
cdr3_length: 14
j_call: TRBJ1-3
clone_size: .
cdr3_nt: TGTGCCAGCAGCTTGTACAGGGTAGTAAACACCATATATTTT
cdr3_aa: CASSLYRVVNTIYF

v_call: TRBV29-1
d_call: TRBD1
cdr3_length: 15
j_call: TRBJ2-7
clone_size: .
cdr3_nt: TGCAGCGTTGTGTGGACAGGGGGCCTCTCCTACGAGCAGTACTTC
cdr3_aa: CSVVWTGGLSYEQYF

v_call: TRBV18
d_call: TRBD1
cdr3_length: 15
j_call: TRBJ1-2
clone_size: .
cdr3_nt: TGTGCCAGCTCACTAGACAGGGGCTCCCGCTATGGCTACACCTTC
cdr3_aa: CASSLDRGSRYGYTF

v_call: TRBV7-9
d_call: .
cdr3_length: 15
j_call: TRBJ1-1
clone_size: few
cdr3_nt: TGTGCCAGCAGCTTAGGGTGGGACATGAACACTGAAGCTTTCTTT
cdr3_aa: CASSLGWDMNTEAFF

v_call: TRBV10-3
d_call: .
cdr3_length: 13
j_call: TRBJ1-1
clone_size: .
cdr3_nt: TGTGCCATCAGCTCCAGTGTGAACACTGAAGCTTTCTTT
cdr3_aa: CAISSSVNTEAFF

v_call: TRBV15
d_call: TRBD1
cdr3_length: 15
j_call: TRBJ2-5
clone_size: .
cdr3_nt: TGTGCCACCAGCGGGCGGGACAGGGGGTCAGAGACCCAGTACTTC
cdr3_aa: CATSGRDRGSETQYF

v_call: TRBV7-9
d_call: .
cdr3_length: 14
j_call: TRBJ1-2
clone_size: .
cdr3_nt: TGTGCCAGCAGCTTACAGGTCGCTAACTATGGCTACACCTTC
cdr3_aa: CASSLQVANYGYTF

v_call: TRBV2
d_call: TRBD2
cdr3_length: 14
j_call: TRBJ2-5
clone_size: .
cdr3_nt: TGTGCCAGCAGCGCTTCCGCGGGAGAAGAGACCCAGTACTTC
cdr3_aa: CASSASAGEETQYF

v_call: TRBV2
d_call: .
cdr3_length: 15
j_call: TRBJ1-1
clone_size: .
cdr3_nt: TGTGCCAGCAGTGAATTAGGGCAGGGGAACACTGAAGCTTTCTTT
cdr3_aa: CASSELGQGNTEAFF

v_call: TRBV29-1
d_call: TRBD1
cdr3_length: 14
j_call: TRBJ2-3
clone_size: .
cdr3_nt: TGCAGCGTGGGGGGGACAGGGGTAGGAGATACGCAGTATTTT
cdr3_aa: CSVGGTGVGDTQYF

v_call: TRBV5-8
d_call: .
cdr3_length: 14
j_call: TRBJ1-2
clone_size: .
cdr3_nt: TGTGCCAGCAGCTCCCCCCCCATCAGGTTTGGCTACACCTTC
cdr3_aa: CASSSPPIRFGYTF

v_call: TRBV24-1
d_call: .
cdr3_length: 13
j_call: TRBJ1-5
clone_size: .
cdr3_nt: TGTGCCACGAGCCGAGGTAGCAATCAGCCCCAGCATTTT
cdr3_aa: CATSRGSNQPQHF

v_call: TRBV19
d_call: TRBD1
cdr3_length: 13
j_call: TRBJ1-5
clone_size: .
cdr3_nt: TGTGCCAGCAAAGACAGGGTTAGTCAGCCCCAGCATTTT
cdr3_aa: CASKDRVSQPQHF

v_call: TRBV4-3
d_call: TRBD2
cdr3_length: 14
j_call: TRBJ2-7
clone_size: once
cdr3_nt: TGCGCCAGCAGCCAAGAGGGACTAGCGGACGAGCAGTACTTC
cdr3_aa: CASSQEGLADEQYF

v_call: TRBV4-2
d_call: .
cdr3_length: 17
j_call: TRBJ2-5
clone_size: .
cdr3_nt: TGTGCCAGCAGCCAAAAAAAGGGGGGCGGGAGTCAAGAGACCCAGTACTTC
cdr3_aa: CASSQKKGGGSQETQYF

v_call: TRBV5-1
d_call: .
cdr3_length: 15
j_call: TRBJ1-2
clone_size: .
cdr3_nt: TGCGCCAGCAGCTTACAGGGTTTAGCTAACTATGGCTACACCTTC
cdr3_aa: CASSLQGLANYGYTF

v_call: TRBV7-9
d_call: TRBD2
cdr3_length: 14
j_call: TRBJ2-1
clone_size: .
cdr3_nt: TGTGCCAGCAGCCCCGGACTAGCCCTAAGTGAGCAGTTCTTC
cdr3_aa: CASSPGLALSEQFF

v_call: TRBV19
d_call: TRBD2
cdr3_length: 14
j_call: TRBJ2-5
clone_size: .
cdr3_nt: TGTGCCAGTAGTCTTAGCGGGAGAGGAGAGACCCAGTACTTC
cdr3_aa: CASSLSGRGETQYF

v_call: TRBV27
d_call: .
cdr3_length: 14
j_call: TRBJ1-1
clone_size: .
cdr3_nt: TGTGCCAGCAGTTCCAACAGGGAAAACACTGAAGCTTTCTTT
cdr3_aa: CASSSNRENTEAFF

v_call: TRBV18
d_call: .
cdr3_length: 13
j_call: TRBJ1-2
clone_size: .
cdr3_nt: TGTGCCAGCTCACTTGGACAGCAAGATAGATACACCTTC
cdr3_aa: CASSLGQQDRYTF

v_call: TRBV10-2
d_call: TRBD2
cdr3_length: 16
j_call: TRBJ2-5
clone_size: .
cdr3_nt: TGCGCCAGCAGTGATTTCCTAGCGGGGGACAGGGAGACCCAGTACTTC
cdr3_aa: CASSDFLAGDRETQYF

v_call: TRBV6-2/TRBV6-3
d_call: TRBD1
cdr3_length: 15
j_call: TRBJ1-5
clone_size: .
cdr3_nt: TGTGCCAGCAGTCCGACAGGGGCGGGCAATCAGCCCCAGCATTTT
cdr3_aa: CASSPTGAGNQPQHF

v_call: TRBV29-1
d_call: .
cdr3_length: 14
j_call: TRBJ1-1
clone_size: .
cdr3_nt: TGCAGCGTTGCTCCGGTTGGCGGGAACACTGAAGCTTTCTTT
cdr3_aa: CSVAPVGGNTEAFF

v_call: TRBV19
d_call: .
cdr3_length: 19
j_call: TRBJ1-5
clone_size: .
cdr3_nt: TGTGCCAGTAGTATTGGGGACACAGGGTCGATAGAAAGCAATCAGCCCCAGCATTTT
cdr3_aa: CASSIGDTGSIESNQPQHF

v_call: TRBV6-1
d_call: .
cdr3_length: 16
j_call: TRBJ2-5
clone_size: .
cdr3_nt: TGTGCCAGCAGTGACCGCAGGGGTAGGGAAAGAGAGACCCAGTACTTC
cdr3_aa: CASSDRRGRERETQYF

v_call: TRBV13
d_call: .
cdr3_length: 15
j_call: TRBJ1-3
clone_size: .
cdr3_nt: TGTGCCAGCAGCCAAAGGTCAGGGGACGGAAACACCATATATTTT
cdr3_aa: CASSQRSGDGNTIYF

v_call: TRBV6-6
d_call: TRBD1
cdr3_length: 12
j_call: TRBJ1-5
clone_size: .
cdr3_nt: TGTGCCACCGGACAGGGAGGTCAGCCCCAGCATTTT
cdr3_aa: CATGQGGQPQHF

v_call: TRBV4-2
d_call: TRBD1
cdr3_length: 15
j_call: TRBJ1-2
clone_size: .
cdr3_nt: TGTGCCAGCAGCCAAAGTGGACAGGGGGTCTATGGCTACACCTTC
cdr3_aa: CASSQSGQGVYGYTF

v_call: TRBV7-2
d_call: TRBD1
cdr3_length: 16
j_call: TRBJ2-2
clone_size: .
cdr3_nt: TGTGCCAGCAGATTACTACGACAGGGCAACACCGGGGAGCTGTTTTTT
cdr3_aa: CASRLLRQGNTGELFF

v_call: TRBV5-4
d_call: TRBD2
cdr3_length: 17
j_call: TRBJ2-3
clone_size: .
cdr3_nt: TGTGCCAGCAGCTTGGAACCAGCGGGGGGGCAGACAGATACGCAGTATTTT
cdr3_aa: CASSLEPAGGQTDTQYF

v_call: TRBV10-1
d_call: .
cdr3_length: 12
j_call: TRBJ2-1
clone_size: .
cdr3_nt: TGCGCCAGCAGTGAATGGCGGGGAGAGCAGTTCTTC
cdr3_aa: CASSEWRGEQFF

v_call: TRBV6-1
d_call: TRBD1
cdr3_length: 15
j_call: TRBJ1-1
clone_size: .
cdr3_nt: TGTGCCAGCAGTTCGGACAGGGTGGAGGCCACTGAAGCTTTCTTT
cdr3_aa: CASSSDRVEATEAFF